Presented here are 2 T cell receptor beta chains from one specimen sequenced in a study of brain T cells in children with intractable seizures. The data were produced by immunoSEQ multiplex PCR, yet TCRdb's version contains in-frame clones alone and is incomplete. The sample holds approximately 330,000 clones, over 90% seen once. The time point here: blood from clinic visit 5 months post-surgery; TSC patient then seizure free. This sample comprised peripheral blood, obtained about 5 months after surgery. These receptors came from a boy under two years old with tuberous sclerosis and intractable seizures.

The chain combines TRBV4-1 with TRBJ2-5; D is perhaps TRBD2 (7 bases). The ends were cut back, 0 bases at V and 5 bases at J, with 16 bases in the middle. The germline V gene encodes CDR1 MGHRA and CDR2 YSYEKL. This CDR3 contains 16 residues. As DNA, the CDR3 is TGCGCCAGCAGCCAAGATTATCGGGGAGGGGGGGAGACCCAGTACTTC. Translated: CASSQDYRGGGETQYF.

This chain links TRBV7-2 with TRBJ2-1; 9 bases fit TRBD2. V lost 1 base and J lost 6; bases outside the gene matches: 7. The CDR3 totals 16 residues. Looked up from germline, CDR1 is SGHTA and CDR2 is FQGNSA. The CDR3 reads CASSLVGGGAANEQFF. The CDR3 nucleotides read TGTGCCAGCAGCTTAGTCGGCGGGGGGGCCGCCAATGAGCAGTTCTTC.